This T cell receptor (beta chain) was documented in a study of T cell repertoires in cytomegalovirus infection. Study information: Public TCR beta signatures were indicative of both CMV infection and a matching HLA type.

The table lists this clonotype with a few counts. TCRdb recomputed calls from the reads with MiXCR, one row per CDR3 protein. Counted here are around 260,000 distinct CDR3 sequences, roughly 9% occurring once; the ten biggest clones make up around 15%. Per germline, CDR1 SNHLY and CDR2 FYNNEI. This CDR3 comprises 15 residues. The V and J ends lost 3 bases and 3 bases, in that order; junction bases with no gene match: 7. The source is a human donor in good health (CMV status not recorded). Some clones in this sample may be carry-over from other donors' samples. The genes are TRBV2 and TRBJ2-7, with 8 bases matching TRBD2. Sequences were obtained from PBMCs. The CDR3 coding sequence is TGTGCCAGCAGTGATTTTCAAGCGGGAGTCTACGAGCAGTACTTC. Its translation: CASSDFQAGVYEQYF.